This T cell receptor (beta chain) appears in the sequencing data of a study of T cell repertoires in cytomegalovirus infection. Turning to the study itself: Selected CMV epitopes included recently identified HLA-C-restricted ones as well as well-studied HLA-B-restricted ones. A matching HLA type, together with CMV infection, was signaled by public TCR beta signatures. General study results and limits: Ex vivo responses were dominated by HLA-C-restricted CMV-specific TCR beta clonotypes. Of the TCR beta families, the public ones yielded a cumulative frequency that identified carriers of CMV plus the relevant HLA.

V lost 8 bases and J lost 9, with 20 bases in between. The CDR3 runs to 14 residues. This clonotype was detected a few times. Its antigen is not identified. TCRdb analysed the reads with MiXCR anew, one entry per CDR3 protein. The sample contains approximately 600,000 distinct CDR3 sequences, under 45% of which appear only once. This specimen consisted of cultured PBMCs, obtained from culture after CMV antigen stimulation. The chain recombines TRBV12-3 or TRBV12-4 with TRBJ2-1; D is uncertain. The clonotype comes from a human donor in good health (CMV status not recorded). Some clones in this sample may be carry-over from other donors' samples. The CDR3 reads CASGFMAGVGEQFF. CDR3 nucleotide sequence: TGTGCCAGCGGCTTCATGGCCGGCGTGGGTGAGCAGTTCTTC.